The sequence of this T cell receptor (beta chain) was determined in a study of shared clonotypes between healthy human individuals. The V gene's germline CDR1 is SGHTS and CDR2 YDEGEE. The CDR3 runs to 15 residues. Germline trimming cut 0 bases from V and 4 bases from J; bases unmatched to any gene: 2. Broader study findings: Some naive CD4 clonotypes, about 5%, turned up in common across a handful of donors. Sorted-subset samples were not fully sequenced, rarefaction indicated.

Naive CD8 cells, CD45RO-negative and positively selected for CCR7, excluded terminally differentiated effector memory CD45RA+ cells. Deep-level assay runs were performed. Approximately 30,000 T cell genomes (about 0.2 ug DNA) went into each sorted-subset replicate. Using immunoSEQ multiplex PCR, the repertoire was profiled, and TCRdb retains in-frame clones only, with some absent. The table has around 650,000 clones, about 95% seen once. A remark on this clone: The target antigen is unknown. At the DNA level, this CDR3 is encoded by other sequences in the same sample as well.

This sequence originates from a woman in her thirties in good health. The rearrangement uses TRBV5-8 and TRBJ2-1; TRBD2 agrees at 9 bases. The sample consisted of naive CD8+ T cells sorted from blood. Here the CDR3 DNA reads TGTGCCAGCAGCTTGGGCCTAGCGGGATACAATGAGCAGTTCTTC. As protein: CASSLGLAGYNEQFF.